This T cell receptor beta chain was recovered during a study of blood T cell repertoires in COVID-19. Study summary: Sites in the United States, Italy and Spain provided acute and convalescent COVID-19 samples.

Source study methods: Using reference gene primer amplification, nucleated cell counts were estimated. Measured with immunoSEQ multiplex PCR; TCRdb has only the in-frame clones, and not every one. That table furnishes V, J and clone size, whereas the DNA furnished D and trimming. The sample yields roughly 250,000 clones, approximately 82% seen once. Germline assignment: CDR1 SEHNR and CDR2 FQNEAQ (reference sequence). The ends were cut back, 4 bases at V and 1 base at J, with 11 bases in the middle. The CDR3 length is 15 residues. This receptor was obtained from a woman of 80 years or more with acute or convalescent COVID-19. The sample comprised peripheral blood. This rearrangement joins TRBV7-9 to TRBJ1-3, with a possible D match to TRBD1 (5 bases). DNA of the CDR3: TGTGCCAGCAGCTACCAGGGTGGATCTGGAAACACCATATATTTT. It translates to CASSYQGGSGNTIYF. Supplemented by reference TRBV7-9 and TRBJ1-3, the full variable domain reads DTGVSQNPRHKITKRGQNVTFRCDPISEHNRLYWYRQTLGQGPEFLTYFQNEAQLEKSRLLSDRFSAERPKGSFSTLEIQRTEQGDSAMYLCASSYQGGSGNTIYFGEGSWLTVV.